This TCR beta chain was recovered during a study of T cell changes during pregnancy in multiple sclerosis. The assay was immunoSEQ multiplex PCR, and TCRdb's table has in-frame clones only and misses some. The table lists 90,000 to 120,000 clones, 85% to 95% of them singletons. Specimen: peripheral blood, collected in the third trimester of pregnancy. The sequence was collected from a female donor in good health, enrolled as a control in a pregnancy study.

The CDR3 is CASSLGGRYTEAFF. The CDR3 region has the DNA TGTGCCAGCAGCTTGGGGGGCAGGTACACTGAAGCTTTCTTT. The rearrangement uses TRBV5-6 and TRBJ1-1, with D possibly TRBD1 on 5 matching bases. CDR3 size: 14 residues. Between the trimmed V and J ends, which lost 0 bases and 3 bases, there was a span of 9 bases. Germline V gene lookup returns CDR1 SGHDT and CDR2 YYEEEE.